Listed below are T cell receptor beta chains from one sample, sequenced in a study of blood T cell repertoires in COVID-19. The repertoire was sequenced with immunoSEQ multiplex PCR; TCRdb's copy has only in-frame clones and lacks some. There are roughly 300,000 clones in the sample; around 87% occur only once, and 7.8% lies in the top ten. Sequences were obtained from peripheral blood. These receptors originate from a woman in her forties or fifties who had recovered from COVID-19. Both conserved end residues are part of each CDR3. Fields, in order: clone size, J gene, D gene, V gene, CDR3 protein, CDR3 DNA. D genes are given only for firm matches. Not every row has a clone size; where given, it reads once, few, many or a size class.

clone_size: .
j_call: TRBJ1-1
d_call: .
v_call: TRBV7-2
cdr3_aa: CASSYPGQRNTEAFF
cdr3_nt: TGTGCCAGCAGCTACCCGGGACAAAGAAACACTGAAGCTTTCTTT

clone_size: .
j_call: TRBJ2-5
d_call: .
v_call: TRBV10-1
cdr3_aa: CASSESGLGARYF
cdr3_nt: TGCGCCAGCAGTGAGTCGGGTTTAGGGGCCCGGTACTTC

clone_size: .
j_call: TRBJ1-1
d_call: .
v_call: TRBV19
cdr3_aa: CASSVDMNTEAFF
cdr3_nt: TGTGCCAGTAGTGTAGACATGAACACTGAAGCTTTCTTT

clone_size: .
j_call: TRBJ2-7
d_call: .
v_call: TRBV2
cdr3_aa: CASSEGQAPSYEQYF
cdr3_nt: TGTGCCAGCAGTGAAGGACAGGCCCCCTCCTACGAGCAGTACTTC

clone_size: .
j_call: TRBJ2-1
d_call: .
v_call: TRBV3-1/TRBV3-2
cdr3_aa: CASSLSEGNEQFF
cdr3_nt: TGTGCCAGCAGCCTTAGCGAAGGGAATGAGCAGTTCTTC

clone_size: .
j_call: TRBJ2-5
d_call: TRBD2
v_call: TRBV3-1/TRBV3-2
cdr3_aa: CASSLGLAGVVLELETQYF
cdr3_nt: TGTGCCAGCAGCCTTGGACTAGCGGGAGTTGTTTTGGAGTTAGAGACCCAGTACTTC

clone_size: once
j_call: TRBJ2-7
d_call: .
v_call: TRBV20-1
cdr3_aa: CSASFGGGSSYEQYF
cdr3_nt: TGCAGTGCTAGTTTTGGGGGGGGCAGCTCCTACGAGCAGTACTTC

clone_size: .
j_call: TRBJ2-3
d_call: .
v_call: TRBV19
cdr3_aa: CASSITGTDTQYF
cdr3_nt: TGTGCCAGTAGTATCACGGGGACAGATACGCAGTATTTT

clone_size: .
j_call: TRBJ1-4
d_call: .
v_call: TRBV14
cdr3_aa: CASSHPPSRERQGLFF
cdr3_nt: TGTGCCAGCAGCCACCCACCGTCAAGGGAACGTCAGGGGCTGTTTTTT

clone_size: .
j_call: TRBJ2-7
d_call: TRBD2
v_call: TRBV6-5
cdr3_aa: CASSYFDSHGGSEQYF
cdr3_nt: TGTGCCAGCAGTTATTTTGATAGCCACGGCGGGAGCGAGCAGTACTTC

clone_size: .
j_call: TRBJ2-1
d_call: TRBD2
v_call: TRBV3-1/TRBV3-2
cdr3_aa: CASSLMIGGGRDNEQFF
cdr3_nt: TGTGCCAGCAGCCTCATGATCGGGGGGGGCCGAGACAATGAGCAGTTCTTC

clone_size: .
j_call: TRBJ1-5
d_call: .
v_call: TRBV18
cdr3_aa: CASSPGSGGQPQHF
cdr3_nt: TGTGCCAGCTCACCAGGCTCCGGGGGTCAGCCCCAGCATTTT

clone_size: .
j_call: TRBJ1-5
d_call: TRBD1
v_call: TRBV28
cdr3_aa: CASSSPGTDRGLYGPYQPQHF
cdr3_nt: TGTGCCAGCAGTTCACCGGGTACGGACAGGGGGCTCTACGGACCTTATCAGCCCCAGCATTTT

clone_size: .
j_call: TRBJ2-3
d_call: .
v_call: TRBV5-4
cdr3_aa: CASSLGGGGGDTQYF
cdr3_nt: TGTGCCAGCAGCTTGGGCGGAGGGGGGGGCGATACGCAGTATTTT

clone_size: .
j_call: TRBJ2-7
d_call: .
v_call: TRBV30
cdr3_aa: CAWSPGAYYEQYF
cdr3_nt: TGTGCCTGGAGTCCAGGGGCGTACTACGAGCAGTACTTC

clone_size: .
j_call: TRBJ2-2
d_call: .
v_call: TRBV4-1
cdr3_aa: CASSQDLPGELFF
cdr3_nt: TGCGCCAGCAGCCAAGACCTACCCGGGGAGCTGTTTTTT

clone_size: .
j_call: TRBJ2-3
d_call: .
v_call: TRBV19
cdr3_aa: CASRYTDTQYF
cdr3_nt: TGTGCCAGTAGGTACACAGATACGCAGTATTTT

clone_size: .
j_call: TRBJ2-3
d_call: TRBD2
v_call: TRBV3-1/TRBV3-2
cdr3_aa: CASSQEGRVGRALTDTQYF
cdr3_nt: TGTGCCAGCAGCCAAGAAGGTCGAGTCGGGAGGGCCCTCACAGATACGCAGTATTTT

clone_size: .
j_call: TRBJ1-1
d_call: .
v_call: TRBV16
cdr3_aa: CASSQSAANTEAFF
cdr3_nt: TGTGCCAGCAGCCAATCAGCGGCGAACACTGAAGCTTTCTTT

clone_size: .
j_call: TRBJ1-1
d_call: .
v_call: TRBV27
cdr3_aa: CASGRTANTEAFF
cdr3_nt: TGTGCCAGCGGAAGGACAGCGAACACTGAAGCTTTCTTT

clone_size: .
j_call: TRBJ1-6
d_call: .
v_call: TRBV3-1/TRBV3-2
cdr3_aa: CASSQVLGSPLHF
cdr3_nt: TGTGCCAGCAGCCAAGTCCTAGGCTCACCCCTCCACTTT

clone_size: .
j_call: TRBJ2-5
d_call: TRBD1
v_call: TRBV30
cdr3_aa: CAWRLHGTGRQETQYF
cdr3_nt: TGTGCCTGGAGGCTCCACGGGACAGGGAGGCAAGAGACCCAGTACTTC

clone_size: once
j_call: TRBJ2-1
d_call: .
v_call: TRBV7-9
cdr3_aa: CASSVGAHSYNEQFF
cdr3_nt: TGTGCCAGCAGCGTGGGGGCTCATTCCTACAATGAGCAGTTCTTC

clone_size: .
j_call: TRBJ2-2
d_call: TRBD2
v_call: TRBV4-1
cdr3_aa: CASSQVRLAGATGELFF
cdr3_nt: TGCGCCAGCAGCCAAGTTAGACTAGCGGGGGCCACCGGGGAGCTGTTTTTT

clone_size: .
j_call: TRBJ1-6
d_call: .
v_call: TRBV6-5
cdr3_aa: CASRGQGLSNSPLHF
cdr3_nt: TGTGCCAGCAGAGGGCAGGGGTTGAGTAATTCACCCCTCCACTTT

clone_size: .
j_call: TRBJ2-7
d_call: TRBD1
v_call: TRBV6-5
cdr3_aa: CASRRGNRGREEQYF
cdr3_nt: TGTGCCAGCAGGCGGGGGAACAGGGGGCGAGAAGAGCAGTACTTC

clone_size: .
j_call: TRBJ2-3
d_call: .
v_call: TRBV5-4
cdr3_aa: CASSFQEVGTDTQYF
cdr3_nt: TGTGCCAGCAGCTTCCAGGAGGTGGGCACAGATACGCAGTATTTT

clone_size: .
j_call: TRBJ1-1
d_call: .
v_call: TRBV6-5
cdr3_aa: CASSYGQATEAFF
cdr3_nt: TGTGCCAGCAGTTACGGCCAGGCGACTGAAGCTTTCTTT

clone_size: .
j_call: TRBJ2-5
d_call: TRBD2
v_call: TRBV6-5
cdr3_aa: CASRSGTSEETQYF
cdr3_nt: TGTGCCAGCAGAAGCGGGACTAGCGAAGAGACCCAGTACTTC

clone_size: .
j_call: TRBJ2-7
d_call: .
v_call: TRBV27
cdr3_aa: CATSKWGREQYF
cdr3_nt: TGTGCCACCTCGAAATGGGGGCGCGAGCAGTACTTC

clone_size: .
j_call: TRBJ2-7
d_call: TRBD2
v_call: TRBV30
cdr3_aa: CAWSVAGGYEQYF
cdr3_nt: TGTGCCTGGAGTGTTGCGGGGGGCTACGAGCAGTACTTC

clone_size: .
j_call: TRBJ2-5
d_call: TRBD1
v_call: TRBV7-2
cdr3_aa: CASSFTGGQETQYF
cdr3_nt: TGTGCCAGCAGCTTTACAGGGGGGCAAGAGACCCAGTACTTC

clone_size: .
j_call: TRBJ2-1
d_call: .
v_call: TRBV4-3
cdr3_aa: CASSQDSASWNEQFF
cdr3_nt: TGCGCCAGCAGCCAAGATTCGGCTAGCTGGAATGAGCAGTTCTTC

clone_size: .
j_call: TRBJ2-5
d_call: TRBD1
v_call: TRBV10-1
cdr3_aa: CASSEELIPGQGGEETQYF
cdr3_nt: TGCGCCAGCAGTGAGGAACTCATACCGGGACAGGGGGGGGAAGAGACCCAGTACTTC

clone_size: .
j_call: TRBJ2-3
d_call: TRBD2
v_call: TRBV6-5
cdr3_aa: CASSYAPGGTDTQYF
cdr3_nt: TGTGCCAGCAGTTACGCCCCGGGGGGGACAGATACGCAGTATTTT

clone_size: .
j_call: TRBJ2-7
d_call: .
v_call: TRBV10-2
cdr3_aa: CASSESPTTVQDEQYF
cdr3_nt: TGCGCCAGCAGTGAGTCCCCTACGACAGTCCAAGACGAGCAGTACTTC

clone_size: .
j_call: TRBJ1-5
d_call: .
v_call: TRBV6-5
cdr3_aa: CASGFGGGGQPQHF
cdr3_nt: TGTGCCAGCGGGTTCGGTGGAGGAGGACAGCCCCAGCATTTT

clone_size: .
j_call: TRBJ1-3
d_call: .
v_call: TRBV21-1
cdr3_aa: CASVYWEGPGNTIYF
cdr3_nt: TGTGCCAGCGTGTATTGGGAGGGTCCTGGAAACACCATATATTTT

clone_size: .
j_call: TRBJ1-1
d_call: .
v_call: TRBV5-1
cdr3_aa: CASSQGTEAFF
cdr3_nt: TGCGCCAGCAGCCAGGGCACTGAAGCTTTCTTT

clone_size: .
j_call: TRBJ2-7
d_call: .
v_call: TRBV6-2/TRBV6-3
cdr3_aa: CASSYPSGSEEQYF
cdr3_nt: TGTGCCAGCAGTTACCCGTCAGGGTCTGAAGAGCAGTACTTC

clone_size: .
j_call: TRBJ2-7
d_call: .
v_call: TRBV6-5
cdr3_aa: CASRSGGGGLYEQYF
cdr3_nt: TGTGCCAGCAGATCGGGCGGCGGAGGACTCTACGAGCAGTACTTC

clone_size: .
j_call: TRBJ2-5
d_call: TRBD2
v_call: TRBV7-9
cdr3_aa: CASSLLAGEWETQYF
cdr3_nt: TGTGCCAGCAGCTTACTAGCGGGGGAGTGGGAGACCCAGTACTTC

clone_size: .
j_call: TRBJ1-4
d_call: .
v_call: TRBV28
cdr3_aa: CASSLDRPNEKLFF
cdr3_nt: TGTGCCAGCAGTCTCGACAGACCCAATGAAAAACTGTTTTTT

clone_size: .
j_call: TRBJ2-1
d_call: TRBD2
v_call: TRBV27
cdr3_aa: CASSFGLAGGWSYNEQFF
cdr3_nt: TGTGCCAGCAGTTTTGGACTAGCGGGGGGGTGGTCCTACAATGAGCAGTTCTTC

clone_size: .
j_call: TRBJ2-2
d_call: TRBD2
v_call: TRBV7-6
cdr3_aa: CASSLRTSGSTGELFF
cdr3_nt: TGTGCCAGCAGCCTACGGACTAGCGGGAGTACCGGGGAGCTGTTTTTT

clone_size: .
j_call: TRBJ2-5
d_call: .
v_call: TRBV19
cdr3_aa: CASSTLRGQETQYF
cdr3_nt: TGTGCCAGTAGTACGCTAAGGGGTCAAGAGACCCAGTACTTC

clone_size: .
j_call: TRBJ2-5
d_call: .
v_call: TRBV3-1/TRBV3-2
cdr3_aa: CASSQSSRLETQYF
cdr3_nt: TGTGCCAGCAGCCAATCCTCCCGGTTGGAGACCCAGTACTTC

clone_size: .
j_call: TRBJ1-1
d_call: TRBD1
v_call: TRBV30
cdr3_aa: CAWSLTGGNAEAFF
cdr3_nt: TGTGCCTGGAGTCTGACAGGGGGGAACGCTGAAGCTTTCTTT

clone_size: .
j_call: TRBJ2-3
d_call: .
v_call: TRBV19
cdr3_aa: CASSIGDLSTDTQYF
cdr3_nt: TGTGCCAGTAGTATCGGGGATCTCTCCACAGATACGCAGTATTTT

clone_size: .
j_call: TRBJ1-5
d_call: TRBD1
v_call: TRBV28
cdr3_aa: CASRATGISNQPQHF
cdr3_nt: TGTGCCAGCAGGGCGACAGGGATTAGCAATCAGCCCCAGCATTTT

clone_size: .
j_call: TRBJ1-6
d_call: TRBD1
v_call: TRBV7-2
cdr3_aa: CASSLGPGGDSPLHF
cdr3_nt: TGTGCCAGCAGCTTAGGCCCAGGGGGCGATTCACCCCTCCACTTT

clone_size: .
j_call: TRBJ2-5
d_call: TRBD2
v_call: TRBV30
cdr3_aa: CAWRRGLAGVVETQYF
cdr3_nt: TGTGCCTGGAGACGGGGACTAGCGGGGGTAGTGGAGACCCAGTACTTC

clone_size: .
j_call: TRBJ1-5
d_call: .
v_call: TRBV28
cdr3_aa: CASSVTGFQPQHF
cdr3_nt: TGTGCCAGCAGCGTAACAGGCTTCCAGCCCCAGCATTTT

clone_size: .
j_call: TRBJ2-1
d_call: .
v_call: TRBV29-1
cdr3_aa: CSVPGPSSYNEQFF
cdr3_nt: TGCAGCGTACCAGGGCCTAGCTCCTACAATGAGCAGTTCTTC

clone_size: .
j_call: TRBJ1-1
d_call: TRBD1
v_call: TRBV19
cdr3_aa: CASSRGQVNTEAFF
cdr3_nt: TGTGCCAGTAGTAGGGGACAGGTGAACACTGAAGCTTTCTTT